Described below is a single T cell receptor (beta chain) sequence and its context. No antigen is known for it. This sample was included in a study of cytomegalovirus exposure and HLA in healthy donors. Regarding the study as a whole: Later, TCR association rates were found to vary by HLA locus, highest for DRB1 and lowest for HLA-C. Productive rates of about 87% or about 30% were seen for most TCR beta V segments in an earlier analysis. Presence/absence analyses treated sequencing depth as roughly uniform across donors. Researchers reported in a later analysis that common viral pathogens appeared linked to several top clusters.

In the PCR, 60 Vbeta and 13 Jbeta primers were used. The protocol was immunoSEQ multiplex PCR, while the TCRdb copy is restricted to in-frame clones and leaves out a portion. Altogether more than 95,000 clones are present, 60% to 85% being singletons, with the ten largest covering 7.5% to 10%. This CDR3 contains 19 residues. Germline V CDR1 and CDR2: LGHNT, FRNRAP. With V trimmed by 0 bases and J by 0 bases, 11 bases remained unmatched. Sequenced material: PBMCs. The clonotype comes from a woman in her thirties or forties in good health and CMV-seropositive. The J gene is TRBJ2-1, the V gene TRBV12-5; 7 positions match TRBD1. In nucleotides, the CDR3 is TGTGCTAGTGGTTTGGTGATAACAGGGGCGCTGAGCTCCTACAATGAGCAGTTCTTC. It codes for CASGLVITGALSSYNEQFF.